This TCR beta chain originates from a study of breast tumors, draining lymph nodes, adjacent tissues. V dropped 8 bases and J dropped 3 bases, with 22 bases sitting between them. Germline V gene data show CDR1 as SGHTA and CDR2 as FQGNSA. This CDR3 contains 17 residues. One entry per CDR3 protein, called by TCRdb with MiXCR from the multiplex PCR reads. Here the sample spans more than 10,000 distinct CDR3 sequences, less than 85% being singletons. In this sample, this clonotype turned up a few times. This TCR was sampled from a female donor with breast cancer. Some clones in this sample may be carry-over from other donors' samples. Sequencing was performed on tumor-adjacent breast tissue. The V gene is TRBV7-2, the J gene TRBJ2-2, with D possibly being TRBD1 (6 bases). CDR3 nucleotide sequence: TGTGCCAGCTGGCCACCCGGGACACGTGCCTACACCGGGGAGCTGTTTTTT. Translation: CASWPPGTRAYTGELFF. Using reference TRBV7-2 and TRBJ2-2 for the parts outside the CDR3, the full variable domain is GAGVSQSPSNKVTEKGKDVELRCDPISGHTALYWYRQSLGQGLEFLIYFQGNSAPDKSGLPSDRFSAERTGGSVSTLTIQRTQQEDSAVYLCASWPPGTRAYTGELFFGEGSRLTVL.